The source of this T cell receptor beta chain is a study of shared clonotypes between healthy human individuals. As defined, naive CD8 cells were CD45RO-negative and positively selected for CCR7, with terminally differentiated effector memory CD45RA+ cells excluded. The trim removed 1 base at V and 9 bases at J, leaving 12 bases unmatched. The germline V gene has CDR1 MGHRA and CDR2 YSYEKL. The CDR3 is 16 amino acids. Profiled with immunoSEQ multiplex PCR; TCRdb holds only in-frame clones, not every one. Of 1.5 million to 2.5 million clones listed, just under 95% are singletons. This chain links TRBV4-1 with TRBJ2-1; 7 positions match TRBD2. This TCR was sampled from a young man in good health. The sequencing input was naive CD8+ T cells sorted from blood. The CDR3 spells CASSQVVVGRESEQFF. The CDR3 DNA sequence: TGCGCCAGCAGCCAAGTCGTGGTAGGGAGGGAGAGTGAGCAGTTCTTC.